The 4 T cell receptor beta chains below were found in one sample sequenced in a study of shared clonotypes between healthy human individuals. Profiled with immunoSEQ multiplex PCR; TCRdb holds only in-frame clones, not every one. In the table there are roughly 490,000 clones, approximately 79% of which are singletons. Specimen: PBMCs. The receptors originated from a woman between 35 and 50 years old in good health. Some clones in this sample may be carry-over from other donors' samples.

This clone was seen a handful of times. The chain carries TRBV5-4 and TRBJ1-1; the match to TRBD1 covers 7 bases. Germline assignment: CDR1 SGHNT and CDR2 YYREEE (reference sequence). V was pared by 4 bases and J by 0 bases, with 6 bases of the junction left unmatched. This CDR3 spans 15 amino acids. CDR3 nucleotides: TGTGCCAGCAGCGGTCGGGACAGAATGAACACTGAAGCTTTCTTT. Protein: CASSGRDRMNTEAFF.

The chain uses TRBV30 and TRBJ2-3; D call uncertain. In germline, CDR1 is GTSNPN, CDR2 SVGIG (reference sequence). This CDR3 is 12 amino acids long. Trimming cost V 7 bases and J 4 bases, with 12 bases left between them. CDR3 amino acids: CASDAPSDTQYF. The CDR3, as DNA: TGTGCCTCCGATGCGCCATCAGATACGCAGTATTTT.

CDR3 protein: CASSIPGWETQYF. CDR3 sequence (DNA): TGTGCCAGTAGTATCCCGGGATGGGAGACCCAGTACTTC. The chain is built from TRBV19 and TRBJ2-5, with D possibly being TRBD2 (5 bases). The CDR3 consists of 13 residues. The ends were cut back, 3 bases at V and 5 bases at J, with 10 bases in the middle. Germline CDR1 and CDR2: LNHDA and SQIVND (reference sequence).

The chain employs TRBV5-1 and TRBJ1-4, with 8 bases fitting TRBD1. Trimming at V came to 1 base and at J to 7 bases, leaving 3 bases not matched to a gene. The CDR3 runs 14 residues. Germline-derived CDR1 and CDR2 are SGHRS and YFSETQ. CDR3 protein: CASSLQGAVEKLFF. The CDR3 DNA reads as TGCGCCAGCAGCTTGCAGGGGGCGGTTGAAAAACTGTTTTTT.